This note documents a single T cell receptor (beta chain) sequence. No antigen is known for it. The sample is drawn from a study of blood T cells in healthy people across ages. Turning to the study itself: Every two T cells gave about one barcoded beta molecule via template switching.

Donors were healthy Caucasian individuals from Russia aged about 6 to 95. Through a sample-barcoded 5' primer and a J-beta primer mix, a second PCR was run for roughly 6 to 11 cycles. Each cDNA was tagged by a template-switch adaptor containing 12 random nucleotides. TCRdb redid the calling of the 5' RACE reads with MiXCR, one entry per CDR3 protein. The data contain about 1.4 million distinct CDR3 sequences, approximately 60% of them singletons. Germline CDR1 is SGHDN and CDR2 is FVKESK. This CDR3 region has 14 residues. The trim removed 3 bases at V and 7 bases at J, leaving 2 bases unmatched. Study results and limitations: Older age coincided with a roughly linear decline in TCR beta diversity per million T cells.

Sequencing used blood. This rearrangement joins TRBV14 to TRBJ1-6; 8 nucleotides align to TRBD1. This receptor was obtained from a young man in good health. CDR3 protein: CASSHAGGNSPLHF. CDR3 nucleotide sequence: TGTGCCAGCAGCCATGCAGGGGGCAATTCACCCCTCCACTTT. The complete variable domain, with remaining parts taken from reference TRBV14 and TRBJ1-6, reads EAGVTQFPSHSVIEKGQTVTLRCDPISGHDNLYWYRRVMGKEIKFLLHFVKESKQDESGMPNNRFLAERTGGTYSTLKVQPAELEDSGVYFCASSHAGGNSPLHFGNGTRLTVT.